A single sample is the source of the 19 T cell receptor beta chains below, sequenced in a study of T cells in Graves' hyperthyroidism and ophthalmopathy. Amplified TCR beta CDR3 regions came from RNA transcripts. The HTBI primer set drove a first-round RT-PCR of the TCR CDR3. Via MiXCR, TCRdb re-called the multiplex PCR reads, giving one row per CDR3 protein. The sample yields 450,000 to 650,000 distinct CDR3 sequences, around 14% seen once. Material for sequencing was blood. These receptors all come from a woman between 18 and 29 years old with Graves' ophthalmopathy.

This clonotype occurred many times. This rearrangement joins TRBV6-1 to TRBJ2-1; possible D gene TRBD2, 5 bases. Trimming took 2 bases from V and 7 from J, leaving 15 bases between them. The CDR3 length is 15 residues. CDR1 and CDR2 from the germline V gene are MNHNS and SASEGT. In nucleotides, the CDR3 is TGTGCCAGCAGTGAAAACTGGGGAGTAGGGAATGAGCAGTTCTTC. Protein sequence: CASSENWGVGNEQFF.

V and J are TRBV19 and TRBJ2-1; D perhaps matches TRBD1 (5 bases). Germline CDR1 reads LNHDA; CDR2 reads SQIVND (reference sequence). The CDR3 consists of 14 residues. V was shortened by 5 bases and J by 8 bases, with 16 bases between the two germline ends. The CDR3 here is CASSLDLTRDEQFF. The CDR3 coding sequence is TGTGCCAGTAGTCTCGACTTGACCAGGGATGAGCAGTTCTTC.

Ten or more counts support this clonotype. The chain couples TRBV7-2 to TRBJ2-7; perhaps TRBD1 as D (6 bases). CDR1 and CDR2 from the germline V gene are SGHTA and FQGNSA. CDR3 length: 15 amino acids. The V end lost 4 bases, the J end lost 5 bases, and 18 bases lay between the germline ends. The CDR3 nucleotides are TGTGCCAGCAGCTCCTCGGTGGGGGCGCTTGACGAGCAGTACTTC. It codes for CASSSSVGALDEQYF.

This clonotype showed up just a few times. The chain combines TRBV5-4 with TRBJ2-5; maybe TRBD1 (5 bases). The CDR3 loop spans 15 amino acids. CDR1 is SGHNT, CDR2 YYREEE, per germline (reference sequence). Trimming left V 0 bases short and J 1 base short, with 10 bases between. The CDR3 DNA follows: TGTGCCAGCAGCTTGGGGACACTCATCCAAGAGACCCAGTACTTC. This sequence encodes CASSLGTLIQETQYF.

This clonotype was recorded many times. J is TRBJ2-7 and V is TRBV6-5; TRBD2 agrees at 8 bases. V shed 0 bases and J 5 bases; nucleotides not matched to a gene: 6. In germline, CDR1 is MNHEY, CDR2 SVGAGI. CDR3 length: 15 residues. The CDR3 nucleotides are TGTGCCAGCAGTTACTCGAGCAGCGGGAGCCACGAGCAGTACTTC. Translation gives CASSYSSSGSHEQYF.

This clonotype has only a few counts. This sequence joins TRBV14 and TRBJ2-7; 8 nucleotides agree with TRBD1. The ends lost 5 bases at V and 5 bases at J; junction bases unmatched: 5. The CDR3 length is 13 residues. Germline CDR1 is SGHDN and CDR2 is FVKESK. The CDR3 nucleotides read TGTGCCAGCAGCAAGACAGGGGCCCACGAGCAGTACTTC. It translates to CASSKTGAHEQYF.

This clonotype has at least ten counts. Written as DNA, the CDR3 is TGTGCCAGCAGTCCTTACGAGGGATACTATGGCTACACCTTC. As protein: CASSPYEGYYGYTF. The J gene is TRBJ1-2, the V gene TRBV27; D ambiguous. V lost 5 bases and J 3 bases, leaving 13 bases between the germline ends. CDR1 is MNHEY, CDR2 SMNVEV, per germline (reference sequence). The CDR3 contains 14 residues.

This clonotype came up a few times. V usage is TRBV19 and J usage is TRBJ1-5, with 10 bases matching TRBD1. V lost 5 bases to trimming and J lost 2 bases; unmatched junction nucleotides: 6. The CDR3 has 16 amino acids. CDR1 is LNHDA, CDR2 SQIVND, per germline (reference sequence). In nucleotides, the CDR3 is TGTGCCAGTAGTTCAACCGGGACAGGGGGCAATCAGCCCCAGCATTTT. Protein: CASSSTGTGGNQPQHF.

CDR3 sequence reads: CASSTGGDEQYF. CDR3 DNA: TGTGCCAGCAGTACGGGAGGGGACGAGCAGTACTTC. The chain joins TRBV6-1 to TRBJ2-7, with 8 bases matching TRBD2. The junction had 2 bases not matched to a gene; V was cut back by 5 bases and J by 5 bases. Germline CDR1 is MNHNS and CDR2 is SASEGT. CDR3 length: 12 residues.

This clonotype was seen at least ten times. The rearrangement links TRBV5-6 to TRBJ2-5; 7 bases align to TRBD1. Per the germline V gene, CDR1 is SGHDT and CDR2 is YYEEEE. CDR3 size: 14 residues. J lost 2 bases, V lost 2 bases, and 3 bases had no gene match. CDR3 nucleotide sequence: TGTGCCAGCAGCTTCCCGGGACAGCAAGAGACCCAGTACTTC. This codes for CASSFPGQQETQYF.

CDR3 sequence reads: CASSSRTGNYNEQFF. CDR3 sequence (DNA): TGTGCCAGCAGTTCCAGGACAGGGAACTACAATGAGCAGTTCTTC. The chain couples TRBV6-1 to TRBJ2-1, with 8 bases identical to TRBD1. Germline V lookup: CDR1 MNHNS, CDR2 SASEGT. The CDR3 has 15 residues. Losses at the gene ends were 5 bases for V and 3 bases for J; bases not matched to a gene: 6.

This clonotype has ten or more counts. The chain has TRBV20-1 and TRBJ2-7; D is possibly TRBD2 (6 bases). This CDR3 comprises 14 residues. Trimming shortened V by 0 bases and J by 6 bases, and 15 bases separated the two germline ends. Germline values: CDR1 DFQATT, CDR2 SNEGSKA (reference sequence). CDR3 sequence (DNA): TGCAGTGCTAGAGATCTAGCGCCCTCGCTCGAGCAGTACTTC. It translates to CSARDLAPSLEQYF.

This clonotype was observed at least ten times. The chain couples TRBV2 to TRBJ1-1, with D possibly being TRBD1 (5 bases). Trimming shortened V by 6 bases and J by 3 bases, and 14 bases separated the two germline ends. The CDR3 has 14 amino acids. The germline V gene encodes CDR1 SNHLY and CDR2 FYNNEI. The CDR3 spells CASRGDGLYTEAFF. The CDR3 DNA reads TGTGCCAGCAGGGGGGACGGCCTTTACACTGAAGCTTTCTTT.

This clonotype was picked up many times. The V call is TRBV3-1, the J call TRBJ1-2; D unresolved. V was shortened by 1 base and J by 6 bases, with 9 bases between the two germline ends. Germline CDR1 reads LGHDT; CDR2 reads YNNKEL (reference sequence). The CDR3 sequence is 13 residues long. In nucleotides, the CDR3 is TGTGCCAGCAGCCAAGTTTCGGGGAATGGCTACACCTTC. Encoded protein: CASSQVSGNGYTF.

In this sample, this clonotype turned up many times. The rearrangement joins TRBV5-6 to TRBJ2-7; 9 nucleotides align to TRBD1. CDR3 length equals 17 residues. Germline CDR1 SGHDT, CDR2 YYEEEE. V trimming: 0 bases; J trimming: 3 bases; junction bases outside the gene matches: 10. The CDR3 reads CASSLAGTGKGIYEQYF. The CDR3 DNA reads TGTGCCAGCAGCTTGGCCGGGACAGGGAAGGGGATCTACGAGCAGTACTTC.

This clonotype was seen repeatedly, ten times or more. V and J are TRBV12-3 or TRBV12-4 and TRBJ2-7, with 12 nucleotides matching TRBD2. J lost 1 base, V lost 4 bases, and 20 bases had no gene match. This CDR3 region has 21 residues. CDR3 residues: CASSSRQGGLAGGPVSYEQYF. CDR3 nucleotides: TGTGCCAGCAGTTCCCGACAGGGAGGTCTAGCGGGAGGGCCGGTTTCCTACGAGCAGTACTTC.

In its sample, this clonotype was seen many times. The genes are TRBV20-1 and TRBJ2-7; D might be TRBD1 or TRBD2, each matching 5 bases. The CDR3 length is 14 residues. The ends were cut back, 3 bases at V and 0 bases at J, with 12 bases in the middle. Per germline, CDR1 DFQATT and CDR2 SNEGSKA (reference sequence). The CDR3 bases are TGCAGTGCTAGTAAGGGACCTAGCTCCTACGAGCAGTACTTC. Amino acid sequence: CSASKGPSSYEQYF.

This clonotype was recorded at least ten times. The chain uses TRBV11-1 and TRBJ2-4, with D perhaps TRBD1 or TRBD2 (7 bases each). Between the trimmed V and J ends, which lost 6 bases and 5 bases, there was a span of 11 bases. CDR3 length: 13 amino acids. Looked up from germline, CDR1 is SGHAT and CDR2 is FQDESV (reference sequence). CDR3 nucleotides: TGTGCCAGCAGTTCAGGGGGGGAAAACATTCAGTACTTC. This translates into CASSSGGENIQYF.

This clonotype has at least ten counts. The chain couples TRBV7-8 to TRBJ1-1, with D possibly being TRBD1 (6 bases). This CDR3 contains 14 residues. CDR1 SGHVS and CDR2 FQNEAQ come from the germline V gene. V lost 7 bases and J 3 bases, leaving 15 bases between the germline ends. The DNA of the CDR3 is TGTGCCAGCAAAATACAGGGCGGGTACACTGAAGCTTTCTTT. Translated, it gives CASKIQGGYTEAFF.